Below are 26 T cell receptor beta chains sequenced from a single sample in a study of identical twins (dated by TCRdb to the mid-2010s). The receptor library was made with 5' RACE. Sequencing used an Illumina HiSeq 2000. Using fastp trimming at Q25 and MiXCR clonotype assembly, TCRdb reanalyzed the public sequencing data and kept in-frame beta chains. Rows with one shared CDR3 protein collapse into an entry with the most common genes and DNA. The sample records some 660,000 distinct CDR3 sequences, around 8.6% of which are singletons. The top ten constitute around 0.98% of the sample. This sample also appeared in a second study, on yellow fever vaccine responses in identical twins.

The sample taken for sequencing was PBMCs. Receptors were obtained from a woman between 18 and 29 years old in good health.

The CDR3 DNA reads as TGTGCCAGCACTGATTCTGGGCGGGGGCGAAGCGAGACCCAGTACTTC. Its protein is CASTDSGRGRSETQYF. The genes are TRBV12-3 or TRBV12-4 and TRBJ2-5; D may be TRBD2 (7 bases). V lost 7 bases and J lost 5, with 23 bases in between. This CDR3 contains 16 residues.

J is TRBJ2-7 and V is TRBV20-1, with TRBD2 identical over 7 bases. Unmatched junction bases numbered 20, after V lost 2 bases and J lost 1 base. Germline CDR1 reads DFQATT; CDR2 reads SNEGSKA (reference sequence). The CDR3 has 19 residues. CDR3 sequence (DNA): TGCAGTGCTAGATCCCGTGGGGTCTCGGGAGGCCCCACGTCCTACGAGCAGTACTTC. It encodes CSARSRGVSGGPTSYEQYF.

This clonotype was detected only a few times. This chain links TRBV5-1 with TRBJ2-7, with a possible D match to TRBD2 (5 bases). In germline, CDR1 is SGHRS, CDR2 YFSETQ. The CDR3 extends over 13 amino acids. V dropped 5 bases and J dropped 5 bases, with 14 bases sitting between them. CDR3 residues: CASSGGLIDEQYF. DNA for the CDR3: TGCGCCAGCAGTGGCGGGCTCATCGACGAGCAGTACTTC.

There are many counts of this clonotype. The chain couples TRBV6-2 or TRBV6-3 to TRBJ2-1; D is unresolved. Trimming took off 0 bases at V and 7 bases at J, with 10 bases between the two ends. From germline, CDR1 is MNHEY and CDR2 SVGEGT. CDR3 length: 14 residues. The CDR3 here is CASSYSVNGNEQFF. As DNA, the CDR3 is TGTGCCAGCAGTTACTCGGTTAACGGGAATGAGCAGTTCTTC.

This clonotype was found a few times. The chain recombines TRBV11-2 with TRBJ2-3; the match to TRBD2 covers 14 bases. V was pared by 5 bases and J by 2 bases, with 18 bases of the junction left unmatched. Germline values: CDR1 SGHAT, CDR2 FQNNGV. This CDR3 comprises 21 residues. The CDR3 is CASSISYRTSGRRPFTDTQYF. The CDR3 bases are TGTGCCAGCAGCATCTCGTATAGGACTAGCGGGAGGCGTCCTTTCACAGATACGCAGTATTTT. The full variable domain, its missing parts supplied by reference TRBV11-2 and TRBJ2-3, is EAGVAQSPRYKIIEKRQSVAFWCNPISGHATLYWYQQILGQGPKLLIQFQNNGVVDDSQLPKDRFSAERLKGVDSTLKIQPAKLEDSAVYLCASSISYRTSGRRPFTDTQYFGPGTRLTVL.

This CDR3 reads CASSPRVAGVGTDTQYF. CDR3 nucleotides: TGTGCCAGCAGCCCAAGAGTAGCGGGAGTGGGCACAGATACGCAGTATTTT. The chain couples TRBV7-9 to TRBJ2-3, with TRBD2 matching 9 bases. The CDR3 runs to 17 residues. V lost 5 bases and J lost 1; bases outside the gene matches: 10. Germline loops: CDR1 SEHNR, CDR2 FQNEAQ (reference sequence).

In this sample, this clonotype turned up a few times. The V gene is TRBV7-6, the J gene TRBJ2-3; D perhaps matches TRBD1 (6 bases). CDR3 length: 15 amino acids. Germline-derived CDR1 and CDR2 are SGHVS and FNYEAQ. V was cut by 2 bases and J by 2 bases, with 11 bases left in between. For the CDR3, the DNA is TGTGCCAGCAGCTTACCTCAGGGGCCCACAGATACGCAGTATTTT. Its protein product is CASSLPQGPTDTQYF.

Ten or more counts support this clonotype. The V call is TRBV12-3 or TRBV12-4, the J call TRBJ2-1; 7 nucleotides line up with TRBD2. The CDR3 is made up of 15 amino acids. V lost 6 bases and J lost 8; bases outside the gene matches: 13. The CDR3 coding sequence is TGTGCCAGCAGGCTGAGCGGGGCCTGGATCGATGAGCAGTTCTTC. It codes for CASRLSGAWIDEQFF.

There are a few counts of this clonotype. The V call is TRBV24-1, the J call TRBJ2-1; possibly TRBD2 for D (6 bases). Per germline, CDR1 KGHDR and CDR2 SFDVKD. The CDR3 loop spans 16 amino acids. V was clipped by 4 bases and J by 0 bases, with 12 bases between them. In nucleotides, the CDR3 is TGTGCCACCAGTGACCGGCTAGCGCTCTCCTACAATGAGCAGTTCTTC. Translated: CATSDRLALSYNEQFF.

This clonotype has ten or more counts. This chain uses TRBV11-1 with TRBJ2-1, with 8 bases matching TRBD2. Germline CDR1 reads SGHAT; CDR2 reads FQDESV (reference sequence). With 5 bases clipped from V and 4 bases from J, the junction kept 16 bases outside the gene matches. The CDR3 consists of 18 residues. The CDR3 here is CASSPPEASGYRYNEQFF. The CDR3 region has the DNA TGTGCCAGCAGCCCGCCGGAGGCTAGCGGGTACCGGTACAATGAGCAGTTCTTC. Together with reference TRBV11-1 and TRBJ2-1, the CDR3 gives the full variable domain: EAEVAQSPRYKITEKSQAVAFWCDPISGHATLYWYRQILGQGPELLVQFQDESVVDDSQLPKDRFSAERLKGVDSTLKIQPAELGDSAMYLCASSPPEASGYRYNEQFFGPGTRLTVL.

This sequence joins TRBV6-2 or TRBV6-3 and TRBJ1-5; TRBD1 matches 7 bases. With V trimmed by 6 bases and J by 9 bases, 17 bases remained unmatched. CDR3 length: 16 residues. Germline CDR1 MNHEY, CDR2 SVGEGT. The CDR3, as DNA: TGTGCCAGCAGGGAAGGGACAGCCACCGGATTGCGGCCCCAGCATTTT. Its translation is CASREGTATGLRPQHF.

This clonotype has only one observation. The genes are TRBV18 and TRBJ2-2; D possibly uses TRBD1 or TRBD2 (5 bases each). The CDR3 sequence is 17 residues long. The germline V and J ends were trimmed by 4 bases and 6 bases, with 21 bases remaining between them. From germline, CDR1 is KGHSH and CDR2 LQKENI. The CDR3 nucleotides are TGTGCCAGCTCACTCAGACAGACTCAAAGGGGACCCGGGGAGCTGTTTTTT. This codes for CASSLRQTQRGPGELFF.

This clonotype was observed at least ten times. This rearrangement joins TRBV27 to TRBJ2-7; D call uncertain. CDR1 MNHEY and CDR2 SMNVEV come from the germline V gene (reference sequence). With 6 bases removed from V and 3 bases from J, the gap between germline ends came to 6 bases. The length of the CDR3 is 11 residues. The CDR3 protein is CASRVGYEQYF. The CDR3 region has the DNA TGTGCCAGCAGGGTAGGCTACGAGCAGTACTTC.

This clonotype showed up just a few times. J is TRBJ2-1 and V is TRBV14, with a weak D call TRBD2 (5 bases). This CDR3 is 16 amino acids long. Germline loops: CDR1 SGHDN, CDR2 FVKESK. V gave up 0 bases and J gave up 9 bases, with 18 bases separating them. Here the CDR3 DNA reads TGTGCCAGCAGCCAAGATACGGGGAGATGGATAACTGAGCAGTTCTTC. This sequence encodes CASSQDTGRWITEQFF.

This clonotype was detected only a few times. The chain couples TRBV9 to TRBJ2-1; 10 bases map to TRBD1. This CDR3 is built from 16 residues. The germline gives CDR1 SGDLS, CDR2 YYNGEE. V shed 0 bases, J shed 5 bases, and the junction held 5 bases outside the gene matches. The CDR3 region has the DNA TGTGCCAGCAGCGTAGATCGGGACAGGGGAAACAATGAGCAGTTCTTC. Its protein product is CASSVDRDRGNNEQFF. Full variable domain (remainder filled in from reference TRBV9 and TRBJ2-1): DSGVTQTPKHLITATGQRVTLRCSPRSGDLSVYWYQQSLDQGLQFLIQYYNGEERAKGNILERFSAQQFPDLHSELNLSSLELGDSALYFCASSVDRDRGNNEQFFGPGTRLTVL.

This clonotype has only a few counts. The chain is built from TRBV4-3 and TRBJ2-1, with 9 bases that match TRBD2. J gave up 5 bases and V 2 bases, and 4 bases lay outside the gene matches. Germline CDR1 is LGHNA and CDR2 is YSLEER. The CDR3 consists of 15 residues. CDR3 region: CASSQSGRIDNEQFF. For the CDR3, the DNA is TGCGCCAGCAGCCAAAGCGGGAGGATCGACAATGAGCAGTTCTTC.

The chain couples TRBV20-1 to TRBJ2-7; D gene unclear. CDR3 length: 13 amino acids. Germline assignment: CDR1 DFQATT and CDR2 SNEGSKA (reference sequence). Deletions cut 0 bases from V and 2 bases from J, with 8 bases between. The CDR3 spells CSARDPGTYEQYF. In DNA form, the CDR3 reads TGCAGTGCTAGAGATCCGGGTACCTACGAGCAGTACTTC.

This clonotype was picked up a small number of times. The chain has TRBV20-1 and TRBJ2-5; 12 bases line up with TRBD2. V was pared by 5 bases and J by 5 bases, with 18 bases of the junction left unmatched. The CDR3 has 18 residues. Germline V gene sequence: CDR1 DFQATT, CDR2 SNEGSKA (reference sequence). The CDR3 spells CSAPHGGLAGGPRETQYF. DNA of the CDR3: TGCAGTGCTCCACACGGTGGGCTAGCGGGAGGGCCTAGGGAGACCCAGTACTTC.

This clonotype showed up many times. The gene calls are TRBV21-1 and TRBJ2-1; the table's D call TRBD1 went unverified against the DNA. TRBV21-1 is described as a pseudogene. CDR3 size: 16 residues. CDR3 amino acids: CASSKGSGQGTNEQFF. CDR3 sequence (DNA): TGTGCCAGCAGCAAAGGGTCGGGACAGGGGACCAATGAGCAGTTCTTC.

The genes are TRBV14 and TRBJ2-7; 8 bases are shared with TRBD1. The CDR3 runs to 16 residues. Unmatched junction bases numbered 10, after V lost 0 bases and J lost 6 bases. Germline V gives CDR1 SGHDN, CDR2 FVKESK. The CDR3 bases are TGTGCCAGCAGCCAAGATTCTGACAGGGGTCGTTGCGAGCAGTACTTC. The encoded protein is CASSQDSDRGRCEQYF.

The chain joins TRBV2 to TRBJ1-5, with TRBD1 identical over 12 bases. Germline V gives CDR1 SNHLY, CDR2 FYNNEI. The CDR3 sequence is 17 residues long. Trimming took 0 bases from V and 6 from J; bases not matched to a gene: 6. Here the CDR3 DNA reads TGTGCCAGCAGTGAAGCCTGGGACAGGGGGCTGGGTCAGCCCCAGCATTTT. It specifies CASSEAWDRGLGQPQHF.

This clonotype turned up a few times. The gene calls are TRBV19 and TRBJ2-1, with D possibly matching TRBD2 (6 bases). In germline, CDR1 is LNHDA, CDR2 SQIVND (reference sequence). The CDR3 consists of 16 residues. V lost 3 bases and J 6 bases, leaving 18 bases between the germline ends. This chain's CDR3 is CASSIWSGGVINEQFF. The DNA of the CDR3 is TGTGCCAGTAGTATCTGGTCGGGCGGGGTTATCAATGAGCAGTTCTTC.

V and J are TRBV5-1 and TRBJ2-1, with 7 bases identical to TRBD2. The V gene's germline CDR1 is SGHRS and CDR2 YFSETQ. The J segment lost 4 bases and the V segment lost 5 bases, leaving 12 bases of the junction unmatched. CDR3 length equals 16 residues. In DNA, the CDR3 is TGCGCCAGCAGTATCTCACCTAGCGGATTATACAATGAGCAGTTCTTC. Its translation: CASSISPSGLYNEQFF.

The J gene is TRBJ2-3, the V gene TRBV7-8; 8 nucleotides agree with TRBD2. This CDR3 contains 16 residues. The V and J ends lost 3 bases and 2 bases, in that order; junction bases with no gene match: 7. Per the germline V gene, CDR1 is SGHVS and CDR2 is FQNEAQ. The CDR3 DNA follows: TGTGCCAGCAGCTTCGCCGGGACTAGTGCCACAGATACGCAGTATTTT. This codes for CASSFAGTSATDTQYF.

The sample holds a few counts of this clonotype. In nucleotides, the CDR3 is TGTGCCAGCAGCCAAGTGGACAGTAACACTGAAGCTTTCTTT. Its translation: CASSQVDSNTEAFF. V and J are TRBV3-1 and TRBJ1-1, with D perhaps TRBD1 (6 bases). V was trimmed by 1 base and J by 2 bases, leaving 8 bases between them. The CDR3 sequence is 14 residues long. In germline, CDR1 is LGHDT, CDR2 YNNKEL (reference sequence).

This clonotype has a handful of counts. The gene calls are TRBV5-1 and TRBJ2-1, with TRBD1 identical over 7 bases. Germline loops: CDR1 SGHRS, CDR2 YFSETQ. This CDR3 has 14 residues. The V gene end was trimmed by 4 bases and the J gene end by 8 bases; junction bases not matched to a gene: 9. CDR3 region: CASSVRQGSDEQFF. CDR3 nucleotides: TGCGCCAGCAGCGTTAGACAGGGATCGGATGAGCAGTTCTTC.